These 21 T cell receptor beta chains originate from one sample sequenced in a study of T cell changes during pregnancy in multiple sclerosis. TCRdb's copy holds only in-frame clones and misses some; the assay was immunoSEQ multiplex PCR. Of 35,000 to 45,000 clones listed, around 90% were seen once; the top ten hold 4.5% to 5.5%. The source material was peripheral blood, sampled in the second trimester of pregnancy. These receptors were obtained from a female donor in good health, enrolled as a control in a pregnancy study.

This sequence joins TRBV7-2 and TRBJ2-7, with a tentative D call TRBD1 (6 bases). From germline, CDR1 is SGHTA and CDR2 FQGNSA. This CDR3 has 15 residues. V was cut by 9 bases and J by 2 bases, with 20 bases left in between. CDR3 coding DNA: TGTGCCAGTCTAGAGGGGGTTGGTCTCCCCTACGAGCAGTACTTC. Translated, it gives CASLEGVGLPYEQYF. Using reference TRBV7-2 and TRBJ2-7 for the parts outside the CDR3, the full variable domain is GAGVSQSPSNKVTEKGKDVELRCDPISGHTALYWYRQSLGQGLEFLIYFQGNSAPDKSGLPSDRFSAERTGGSVSTLTIQRTQQEDSAVYLCASLEGVGLPYEQYFGPGTRLTVT.

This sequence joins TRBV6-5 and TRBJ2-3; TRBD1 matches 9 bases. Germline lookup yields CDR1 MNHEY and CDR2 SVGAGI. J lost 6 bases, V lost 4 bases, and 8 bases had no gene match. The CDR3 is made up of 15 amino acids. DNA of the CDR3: TGTGCCAGCAGTTCGCCGGGACAGGGAGGCGATACGCAGTATTTT. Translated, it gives CASSSPGQGGDTQYF.

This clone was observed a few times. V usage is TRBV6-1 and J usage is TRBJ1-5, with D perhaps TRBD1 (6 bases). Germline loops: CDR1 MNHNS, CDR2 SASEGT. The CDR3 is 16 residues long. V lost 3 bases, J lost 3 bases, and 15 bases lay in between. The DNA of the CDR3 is TGTGCCAGCAGTGAGTCGCGGGGGCCACTCAATCAGCCCCAGCATTTT. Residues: CASSESRGPLNQPQHF.

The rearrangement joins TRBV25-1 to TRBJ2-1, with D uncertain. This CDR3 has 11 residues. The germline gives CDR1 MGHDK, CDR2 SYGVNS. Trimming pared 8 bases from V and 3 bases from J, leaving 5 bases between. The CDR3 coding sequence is TGTGCCAGCTACTACTACAATGAGCAGTTCTTC. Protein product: CASYYYNEQFF.

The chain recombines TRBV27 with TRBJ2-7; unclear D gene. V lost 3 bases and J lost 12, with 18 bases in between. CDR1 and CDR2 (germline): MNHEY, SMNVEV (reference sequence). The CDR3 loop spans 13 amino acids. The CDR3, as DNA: TGTGCCAGCAGTTTTTCCTCCCTCTCCTACTGGTACTTC. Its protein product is CASSFSSLSYWYF.

This chain's CDR3 is CAISKAGGDTDTQYF. The CDR3 DNA reads TGTGCCATCAGTAAGGCGGGGGGCGACACAGATACGCAGTATTTT. The chain carries TRBV10-3 and TRBJ2-3, with 8 bases identical to TRBD2. Germline loops: CDR1 ENHRY, CDR2 SYGVKD. V was clipped by 5 bases and J by 2 bases; unmatched bases: 6. There are 15 residues in the CDR3.

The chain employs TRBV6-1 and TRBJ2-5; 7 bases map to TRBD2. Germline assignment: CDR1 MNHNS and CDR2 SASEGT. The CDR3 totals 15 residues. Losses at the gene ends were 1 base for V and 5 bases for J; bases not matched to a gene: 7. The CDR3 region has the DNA TGTGCCAGCAGTGAAGGCGGCGGGAGAGGGGAGACCCAGTACTTC. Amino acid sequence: CASSEGGGRGETQYF.

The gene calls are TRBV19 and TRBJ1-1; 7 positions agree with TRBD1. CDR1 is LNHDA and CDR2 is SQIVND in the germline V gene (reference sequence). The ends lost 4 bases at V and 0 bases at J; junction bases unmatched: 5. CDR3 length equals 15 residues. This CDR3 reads CASSNAGGMNTEAFF. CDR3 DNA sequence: TGTGCCAGTAGTAACGCAGGGGGAATGAACACTGAAGCTTTCTTT.

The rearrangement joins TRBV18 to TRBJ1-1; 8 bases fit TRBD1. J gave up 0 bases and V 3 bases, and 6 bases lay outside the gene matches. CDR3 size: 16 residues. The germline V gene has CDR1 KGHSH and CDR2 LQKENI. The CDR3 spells CASSPRQGRVNTEAFF. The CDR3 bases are TGTGCCAGCTCACCTAGACAGGGGCGGGTGAACACTGAAGCTTTCTTT.

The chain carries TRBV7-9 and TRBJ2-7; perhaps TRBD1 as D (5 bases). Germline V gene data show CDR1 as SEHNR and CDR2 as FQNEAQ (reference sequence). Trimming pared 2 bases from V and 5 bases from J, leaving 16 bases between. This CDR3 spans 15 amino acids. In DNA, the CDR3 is TGTGCCAGCAGCTTATCCAGGGCGGAGTTGGACGAGCAGTACTTC. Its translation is CASSLSRAELDEQYF.

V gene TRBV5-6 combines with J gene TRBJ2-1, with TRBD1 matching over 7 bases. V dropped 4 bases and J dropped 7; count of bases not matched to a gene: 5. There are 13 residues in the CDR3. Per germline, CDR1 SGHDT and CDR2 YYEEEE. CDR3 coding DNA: TGTGCCAGCAGCGGACAGGTTTGGAATGAGCAGTTCTTC. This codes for CASSGQVWNEQFF.

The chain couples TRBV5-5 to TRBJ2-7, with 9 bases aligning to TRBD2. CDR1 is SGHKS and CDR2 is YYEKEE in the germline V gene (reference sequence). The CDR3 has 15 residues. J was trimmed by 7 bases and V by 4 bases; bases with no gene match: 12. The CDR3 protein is CASSALAGVRGEQYF. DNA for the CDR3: TGTGCCAGCAGCGCCTTAGCGGGAGTAAGAGGGGAGCAGTACTTC.

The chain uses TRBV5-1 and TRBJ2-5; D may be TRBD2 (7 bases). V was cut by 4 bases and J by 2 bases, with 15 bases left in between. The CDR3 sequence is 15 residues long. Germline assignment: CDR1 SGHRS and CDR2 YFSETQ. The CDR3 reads CASSLIQGGQETQYF. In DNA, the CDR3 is TGCGCCAGCAGCCTGATACAGGGAGGGCAAGAGACCCAGTACTTC.

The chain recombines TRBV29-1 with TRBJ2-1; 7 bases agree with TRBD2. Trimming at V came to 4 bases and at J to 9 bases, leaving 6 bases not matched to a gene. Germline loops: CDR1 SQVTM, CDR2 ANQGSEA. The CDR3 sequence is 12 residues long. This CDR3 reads CSVGPSGSEQFF. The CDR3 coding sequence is TGCAGCGTTGGCCCTAGCGGATCTGAGCAGTTCTTC.

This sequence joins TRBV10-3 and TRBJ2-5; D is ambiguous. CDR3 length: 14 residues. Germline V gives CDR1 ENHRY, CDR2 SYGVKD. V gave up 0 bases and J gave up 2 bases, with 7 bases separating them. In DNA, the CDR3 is TGTGCCATCAGTGAGTCTAGAGGTCAAGAGACCCAGTACTTC. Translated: CAISESRGQETQYF.

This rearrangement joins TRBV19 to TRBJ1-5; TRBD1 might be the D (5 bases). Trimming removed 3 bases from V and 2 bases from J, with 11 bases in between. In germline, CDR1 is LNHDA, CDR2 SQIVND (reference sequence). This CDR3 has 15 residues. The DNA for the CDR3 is TGTGCCAGTAGTATTAACAGGTTCGGCAATCAGCCCCAGCATTTT. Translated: CASSINRFGNQPQHF.

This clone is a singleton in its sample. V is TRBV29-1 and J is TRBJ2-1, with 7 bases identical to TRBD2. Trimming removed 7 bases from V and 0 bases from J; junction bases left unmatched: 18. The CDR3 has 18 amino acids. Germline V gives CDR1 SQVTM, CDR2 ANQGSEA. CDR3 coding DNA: TGCAGCGCTATCCGGATAGGAGTGGCGGGAGTCTCCTACAATGAGCAGTTCTTC. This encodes CSAIRIGVAGVSYNEQFF.

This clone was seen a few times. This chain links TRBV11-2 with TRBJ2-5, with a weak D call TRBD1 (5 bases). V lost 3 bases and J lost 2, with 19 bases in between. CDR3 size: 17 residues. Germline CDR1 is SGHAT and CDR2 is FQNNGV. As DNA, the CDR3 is TGTGCCAGCAGCTTCGGCGGACAAGTGATAAAACAAGAGACCCAGTACTTC. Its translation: CASSFGGQVIKQETQYF.

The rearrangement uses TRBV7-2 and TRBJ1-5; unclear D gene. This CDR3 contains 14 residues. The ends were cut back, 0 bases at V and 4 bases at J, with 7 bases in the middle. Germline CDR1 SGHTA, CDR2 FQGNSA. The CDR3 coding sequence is TGTGCCAGCAGCTTAGCATCAGATAATCAGCCCCAGCATTTT. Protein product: CASSLASDNQPQHF.

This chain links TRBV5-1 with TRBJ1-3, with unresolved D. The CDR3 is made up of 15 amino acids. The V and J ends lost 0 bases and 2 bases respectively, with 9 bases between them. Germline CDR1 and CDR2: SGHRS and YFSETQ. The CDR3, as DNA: TGCGCCAGCAGCTTGGTGCCCGGGACTGGAAACACCATATATTTT. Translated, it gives CASSLVPGTGNTIYF.

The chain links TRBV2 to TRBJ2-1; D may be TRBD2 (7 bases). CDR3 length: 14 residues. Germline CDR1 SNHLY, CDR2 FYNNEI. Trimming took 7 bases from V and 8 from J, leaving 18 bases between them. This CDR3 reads CASMKGGARDEQFF. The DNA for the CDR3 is TGTGCCAGCATGAAGGGGGGGGCTAGAGATGAGCAGTTCTTC.